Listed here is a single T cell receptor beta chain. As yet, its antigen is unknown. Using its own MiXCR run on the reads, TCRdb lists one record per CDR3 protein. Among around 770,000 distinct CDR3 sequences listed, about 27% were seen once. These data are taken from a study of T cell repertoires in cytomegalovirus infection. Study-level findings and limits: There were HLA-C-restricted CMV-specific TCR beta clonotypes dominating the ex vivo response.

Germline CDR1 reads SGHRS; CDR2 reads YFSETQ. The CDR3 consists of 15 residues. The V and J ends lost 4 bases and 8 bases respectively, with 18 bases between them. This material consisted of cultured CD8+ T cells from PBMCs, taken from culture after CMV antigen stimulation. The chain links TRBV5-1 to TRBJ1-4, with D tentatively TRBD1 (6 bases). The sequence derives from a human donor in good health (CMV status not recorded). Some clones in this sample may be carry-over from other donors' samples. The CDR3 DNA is TGCGCCAGCAGCGGGGAGGGGGGCGCGAACGAAAAACTGTTTTTT. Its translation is CASSGEGGANEKLFF.